The T cell receptor beta chain under discussion was sequenced for a study of shared clonotypes between healthy human individuals. CD8 cells regarded as naive lacked CD45RO, were positively chosen for CCR7, and omitted terminally differentiated effector memory CD45RA+ cells. In this sample, this clone turned up once. TCRdb's copy holds only in-frame clones and misses some; the assay was immunoSEQ multiplex PCR. The sample consists of around 2,000,000 clones, 85% to 95% of them appearing once. This CDR3 has 18 amino acids. Per germline, CDR1 MDHEN and CDR2 SYDVKM. V dropped 3 bases and J dropped 5; count of bases not matched to a gene: 18.

Specimen: naive CD8+ T cells sorted from blood. The TCR comes from a man aged 18 to 30 in good health. The rearrangement joins TRBV28 to TRBJ1-2, with 7 bases identical to TRBD1. The CDR3 here is CASSFSQLGGFGVYGYTF. In DNA, the CDR3 is TGTGCCAGCAGTTTTAGTCAATTAGGGGGCTTCGGGGTGTATGGCTACACCTTC.